Presented here are 16 T cell receptor beta chains from one specimen sequenced in a study of read filtering for tumor transcriptome and immune sequencing. The library was built from around 380 ng RNA with molecular barcoded adaptors for alpha/delta and beta/gamma chains. TCRdb itself ran the reads through MiXCR, one entry per CDR3 protein. The table includes approximately 62,000 distinct CDR3 sequences, approximately 18% detected once. Sequencing was performed on a population of CD138-negative cells sorted from bone marrow. The receptors here all came from a donor at least 40 years old with multiple myeloma.

With respect to this clonotype: Mismatch with germline at one junction end may stem from a read error. V gene TRBV24-1 combines with J gene TRBJ2-1; the match to TRBD2 covers 12 bases. Germline V gives CDR1 KGHDR, CDR2 SFDVKD. CDR3 length equals 17 residues. The CDR3 nucleotides are TGTGCCACCGGTGATTTGAGGACTAGCGGGACAAACAATGAGCAGTTCTTC. Its protein product is CATGDLRTSGTNNEQFF.

With regard to this clonotype: Possible read error: a much larger clone is one base away. No conserved phenylalanine or tryptophan ends this CDR3, so it is likely a read error. The chain recombines TRBV2 with TRBJ2-2; weak D call: TRBD2 (6 bases). The V end lost 6 bases, the J end lost 0 bases, and 17 bases lay between the germline ends. The CDR3 loop spans 17 amino acids. The germline CDR1 and CDR2 sequences are SNHLY and FYNNEI. CDR3 sequence reads: CASSPTGLLPNTGELFS. In DNA, the CDR3 is TGTGCCAGCAGCCCAACCGGACTACTGCCGAACACCGGGGAGCTGTTTTCT.

This clonotype has at least ten counts. The J gene is TRBJ1-5, the V gene TRBV28; a possible D gene is TRBD1 (5 bases). The germline CDR1 and CDR2 sequences are MDHEN and SYDVKM. The ends were cut back, 5 bases at V and 6 bases at J, with 8 bases in the middle. The CDR3 spans 12 residues. For the CDR3, the DNA is TGTGCCAGCAGTCGGGGGATTCAGCCCCAGCATTTT. Protein sequence: CASSRGIQPQHF.

This clonotype was detected ten times or more. DNA for the CDR3: TGCGCCAGCAGCTTAACAAGGGACACCTCCTACGAGCAGTACTTC. Its translation: CASSLTRDTSYEQYF. The chain recombines TRBV5-1 with TRBJ2-7, with D perhaps matching TRBD1 (6 bases). Germline loops: CDR1 SGHRS, CDR2 YFSETQ. Trimming removed 2 bases from V and 0 bases from J, with 12 bases in between. The CDR3 runs to 15 residues.

This clonotype was observed at least ten times. J is TRBJ2-7 and V is TRBV7-2; 8 bases align to TRBD1. This CDR3 has 14 amino acids. Looked up from germline, CDR1 is SGHTA and CDR2 is FQGNSA. J lost 0 bases, V lost 3 bases, and 1 base had no gene match. The CDR3 DNA reads TGTGCCAGCAGCTTGACAGGGGCCTCCTACGAGCAGTACTTC. Protein product: CASSLTGASYEQYF.

This clonotype was detected many times. In nucleotides, the CDR3 is TGTGCCAGCAGCCCACAGCCCTCAGGCACAGATACGCAGTATTTT. Protein sequence: CASSPQPSGTDTQYF. This rearrangement joins TRBV28 to TRBJ2-3, with D uncertain. This CDR3 has 15 amino acids. Germline assignment: CDR1 MDHEN and CDR2 SYDVKM. Trimming stripped 6 bases from V and 1 base from J, with 14 bases between.

This clonotype appeared many times. The chain joins TRBV5-1 to TRBJ2-3; 15 positions match TRBD2. Germline values: CDR1 SGHRS, CDR2 YFSETQ. V shed 4 bases, J shed 7 bases, and the junction held 10 bases outside the gene matches. The CDR3 contains 17 residues. CDR3 sequence reads: CASSAGLAGGPLNTQYF. Written as DNA, the CDR3 is TGCGCCAGCAGCGCCGGACTAGCGGGAGGGCCTTTGAATACGCAGTATTTT.

This clonotype was counted ten times or more. The V and J genes are TRBV7-2 and TRBJ1-4, with D possibly being TRBD1 (5 bases). Trimming cost V 5 bases and J 5 bases, with 12 bases left between them. CDR3 length equals 14 residues. CDR1 is SGHTA, CDR2 FQGNSA, per germline. The CDR3 DNA reads TGTGCCAGCAGCCTTCCGGGGCCCAATGAAAAACTGTTTTTT. Translation: CASSLPGPNEKLFF.

J is TRBJ1-5 and V is TRBV6-2 or TRBV6-3; D gene uncertain. The CDR3 loop spans 14 amino acids. Germline V gene data show CDR1 as MNHEY and CDR2 as SVGEGT. V was pared by 5 bases and J by 1 base, with 9 bases between. CDR3 region: CASSGGQSNQPQHF. CDR3 bases: TGTGCCAGCAGTGGTGGCCAGAGCAATCAGCCCCAGCATTTT.

This clonotype was picked up many times. The V call is TRBV7-6, the J call TRBJ2-1, with 7 bases lining up with TRBD2. Germline CDR1 and CDR2: SGHVS and FNYEAQ. Trimming cost V 4 bases and J 0 bases; bases outside gene matches: 6. The CDR3 length is 16 residues. The CDR3: CASSYSGLSSYNEQFF. CDR3 DNA sequence: TGTGCCAGCAGCTACTCGGGACTAAGCTCCTACAATGAGCAGTTCTTC. Looking up the rest from reference TRBV7-6 and TRBJ2-1 gives the full variable domain: GAGVSQSPRYKVTKRGQDVALRCDPISGHVSLYWYRQALGQGPEFLTYFNYEAQQDKSGLPNDRFSAERPEGSISTLTIQRTEQRDSAMYRCASSYSGLSSYNEQFFGPGTRLTVL.

CDR3 loop: CATSGSTGGFADTQYF. The CDR3 DNA reads TGTGCCACCAGTGGGTCGACAGGGGGCTTCGCAGATACGCAGTATTTT. The chain couples TRBV24-1 to TRBJ2-3; 10 bases agree with TRBD1. CDR1 KGHDR and CDR2 SFDVKD come from the germline V gene. The ends lost 5 bases at V and 4 bases at J; junction bases unmatched: 8. CDR3 size: 16 residues.

With regard to this clonotype: This may be a read error: a much more frequent sequence differs by one nucleotide. The CDR3 spells CASSFSVWDREYEQYF. The CDR3 DNA sequence: TGCGCCAGCAGCTTCAGTGTATGGGACAGGGAATACGAGCAGTACTTC. This chain joins TRBV5-1 and TRBJ2-7; 9 nucleotides match TRBD1. Germline-derived CDR1 and CDR2 are SGHRS and YFSETQ. CDR3 size: 16 residues. V dropped 2 bases and J dropped 4; count of bases not matched to a gene: 10.

The sample holds one count of this clonotype. The V and J genes are TRBV4-2 and TRBJ2-3; 8 bases line up with TRBD2. The CDR3 contains 16 residues. The germline V gene encodes CDR1 LGHNA and CDR2 YNFKEQ. After removal of 0 bases from V and 4 bases from J, the junction contained 6 bases not matched to a gene. CDR3 loop: CASSQEPGGAPDTQYF. CDR3 DNA sequence: TGTGCCAGCAGCCAAGAGCCCGGGGGGGCCCCAGATACGCAGTATTTT.

This clonotype rates as medium-sized. The chain combines TRBV24-1 with TRBJ2-1, with unresolved D. The CDR3 has 15 amino acids. Germline V lookup: CDR1 KGHDR, CDR2 SFDVKD. V was trimmed by 4 bases and J by 2 bases, leaving 11 bases between them. The CDR3 loop is CATSDPRNAYNEQFF. In nucleotides, the CDR3 is TGTGCCACCAGTGACCCCCGTAATGCCTACAATGAGCAGTTCTTC.

Ten or more counts support this clonotype. V usage is TRBV20-1 and J usage is TRBJ2-5; 9 bases align to TRBD2. The V segment lost 3 bases and the J segment 1 base; nucleotides outside the gene matches: 9. CDR3 length: 16 residues. CDR1 and CDR2 (germline): DFQATT, SNEGSKA (reference sequence). The CDR3 spells CSASRVGLAFQETQYF. The CDR3 DNA is TGCAGTGCTAGTCGGGTCGGACTAGCGTTCCAAGAGACCCAGTACTTC.

In this sample, this clonotype turned up many times. The chain is built from TRBV28 and TRBJ1-2; 7 nucleotides match TRBD1. The CDR3 is made up of 13 amino acids. CDR1 MDHEN and CDR2 SYDVKM come from the germline V gene. The V gene end was trimmed by 8 bases and the J gene end by 6 bases; junction bases not matched to a gene: 9. The CDR3 coding sequence is TGTGCCAGCGGCCTCGGACAGGCGGATGGCTACACCTTC. It specifies CASGLGQADGYTF.